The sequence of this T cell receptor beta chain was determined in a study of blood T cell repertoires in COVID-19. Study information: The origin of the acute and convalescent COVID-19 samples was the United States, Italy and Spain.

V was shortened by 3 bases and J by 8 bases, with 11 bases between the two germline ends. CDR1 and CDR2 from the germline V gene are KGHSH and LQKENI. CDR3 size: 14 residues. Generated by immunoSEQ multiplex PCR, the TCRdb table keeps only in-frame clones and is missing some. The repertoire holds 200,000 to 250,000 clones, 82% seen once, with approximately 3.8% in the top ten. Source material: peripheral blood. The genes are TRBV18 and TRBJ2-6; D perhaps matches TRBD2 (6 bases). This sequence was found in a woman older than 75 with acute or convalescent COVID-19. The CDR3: CASSPGGTSNVLTF. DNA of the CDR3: TGTGCCAGCTCACCGGGCGGGACTTCCAACGTCCTGACTTTC. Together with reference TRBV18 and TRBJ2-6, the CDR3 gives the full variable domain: NAGVMQNPRHLVRRRGQEARLRCSPMKGHSHVYWYRQLPEEGLKFMVYLQKENIIDESGMPKERFSAEFPKEGPSILRIQQVVRGDSAAYFCASSPGGTSNVLTFGAGSRLTVL.